This T cell receptor beta chain was profiled in a study of beta chain features in type 1 diabetes. Germline-derived CDR1 and CDR2 are SQVTM and ANQGSEA. V was cut by 6 bases and J by 0 bases, with 9 bases left in between. This CDR3 is 13 amino acids long. Of the isolated RNA, all was reverse transcribed, and so the sequenced material was expressed TCRB transcripts. Method: immunoSEQ multiplex PCR; TCRdb's copy keeps in-frame clones and lacks some. The sample lists hundreds of thousands of clones; 11% to 15% were seen once. Only a few counts were recorded for this clone. Antigen unknown. Study-level findings and limits: A moderate, significant TCRB CDR3 shortening appeared in type 1 diabetes across four CD4+ subsets. Although PCR might favor shorter templates, it would do so equally in patients and controls. Cells expressing TCR highly could be over-represented by cDNA sequencing. HLA influence on TCRB rearrangement stayed unresolved here.

The chain joins TRBV29-1 to TRBJ1-3; D ambiguous. Sequences were obtained from naive CD4+ T cells from blood. The receptor was derived from a man between 18 and 35 years old with type 1 diabetes. The CDR3 bases are TGCAGCGTGGCGGAGAGCTCTGGAAACACCATATATTTT. It is translated as CSVAESSGNTIYF.